This TCR beta chain is from a study of cytomegalovirus exposure and HLA in healthy donors. The donors, nominally healthy at sampling, likely had unrecorded immune exposures. The PCR ran on 60 Vbeta and 13 Jbeta primers. Generated by immunoSEQ multiplex PCR, the TCRdb table keeps only in-frame clones and is missing some. The sample includes 160,000 or so clones, around 82% of them seen just once. The J segment lost 2 bases and the V segment lost 6 bases, leaving 8 bases of the junction unmatched. From germline, CDR1 is SGHNT and CDR2 YYREEE (reference sequence). This CDR3 region has 15 residues. This clone was picked up one time. The antigen is undetermined. The study, taken as a whole, reports: Excluded were some V segments that proved indistinguishable, including TRBV6-2 and TRBV6-3. Highly shared variants forming one cluster were likely a sequencing artifact. A later analysis linked some 17,000 TCR beta sequences to HLA alleles at 0.05 false discovery rate.

Specimen: PBMCs. The clonotype was recovered from a man aged 30 to 39 in good health and CMV-seronegative. This chain uses TRBV5-4 with TRBJ2-3; TRBD2 aligns across 8 bases. The CDR3 DNA sequence: TGTGCCAGCACCTCCGGGGGGGTGAACACAGATACGCAGTATTTT. Protein sequence: CASTSGGVNTDTQYF.